This T cell receptor beta chain was captured in a study of CXCR3-negative and CXCR3-positive naive CD8 T cells. Naive CD8+ T cells were CD45RO-CCR7+CD27+CD95-. It was by 5' RACE with UMI labels that the TRB cDNA libraries were prepared. TCRdb re-called the 5' RACE reads; every CDR3 protein appears as one record, without DNA. The sample has some 150,000 distinct CDR3 sequences. Study-wide results and caveats: Comparably high diversity was seen in both naive subsets, and much lower diversity in memory CD8+ cells. When CXCR3-positive naive cells were set against CXCR3-negative naive cells, the former had more hydrophobic TRB CDR3s. Naive cells used TRBV-TRBJ genes in much the same way whether CXCR3-negative or CXCR3-positive; memory cells did not. CXCR3 expression dropped partially after cryopreservation, and most assays relied on fresh PBMCs.

Germline CDR1 is WNHNN and CDR2 is SYGVQD (reference sequence). The CDR3 covers 13 residues. To note about this clonotype: Its cognate antigen is unknown.

The sequenced material came from naive CXCR3+ CD8+ T cells from blood. Sample subset: CD45RO-CCR7+CD27+CD95- naive CD8+ T cells expressing CXCR3 (TNR3+). The rearrangement links TRBV10-1 to TRBJ1-1; the TCRdb D gene call, TRBD1, has no DNA to confirm it. The TCR originated in a human donor in good health. Some clones in this sample may be carry-over from other donors' samples. The CDR3 sequence: CASNRQKNTEAFF.